These 15 T cell receptor beta chains were all obtained from the same sample, sequenced in a study of T cell repertoires in cytomegalovirus infection. TCRdb fed the reads into MiXCR, producing one record per CDR3 protein. The repertoire has some 700,000 distinct CDR3 sequences, 35% of them found once; the top ten carry roughly 2.8%. Sequencing was carried out using PBMCs. All receptors derive from a human donor in good health (CMV status not recorded). Some clones in this sample may be carry-over from other donors' samples.

The rearrangement joins TRBV7-9 to TRBJ1-2; 7 bases are a match to TRBD1. This CDR3 has 14 residues. Per the germline V gene, CDR1 is SEHNR and CDR2 is FQNEAQ (reference sequence). After removal of 6 bases from V and 8 bases from J, the junction contained 12 bases not matched to a gene. In nucleotides, the CDR3 is TGTGCCAGCAGTCATGGACAGGCCACGGGGGGCTACACCTTC. Translation gives CASSHGQATGGYTF.

This clonotype was seen only a few times. The chain links TRBV5-1 to TRBJ2-7, with D possibly matching TRBD1 (5 bases). CDR1 is SGHRS and CDR2 is YFSETQ in the germline V gene. V shed 0 bases and J shed 6 bases, with 19 bases lying between them. This CDR3 has 16 residues. The CDR3 DNA follows: TGCGCCAGCAGCTTGGCCCACCCAGGGCGGATTTCCGAGCAGTACTTC. It is translated as CASSLAHPGRISEQYF.

The chain recombines TRBV12-3 or TRBV12-4 with TRBJ2-2, with no clear D. The V and J ends lost 2 bases and 8 bases respectively, with 12 bases between them. The CDR3 extends over 14 amino acids. The CDR3 loop is CASSLIGRIGELFF. The CDR3 coding sequence is TGTGCCAGCAGTTTAATAGGGCGGATTGGGGAGCTGTTTTTT.

J is TRBJ2-3 and V is TRBV28; TRBD2 agrees at 11 bases. The CDR3 has 16 amino acids. V lost 7 bases, J lost 0 bases, and 6 bases stayed unmatched. Germline V CDR1 and CDR2: MDHEN, SYDVKM. The DNA of the CDR3 is TGTGCCAGCAATCGGATAGCGGGGGGGAGCACAGATACGCAGTATTTT. Protein product: CASNRIAGGSTDTQYF.

About this clonotype itself: The CDR3 does not end in the conserved phenylalanine or tryptophan, so this is likely a read error. The J gene is TRBJ2-7, the V gene TRBV7-9; 7 bases fit TRBD1. Germline assignment: CDR1 SEHNR and CDR2 FQNEAQ (reference sequence). J lost 0 bases, V lost 3 bases, and 8 bases had no gene match. The CDR3 runs 16 residues. In DNA form, the CDR3 reads TGTGCCAGCAGCTTCGGACAGGAGATCCCCTCCTACGAGCAGTACTTA. Protein product: CASSFGQEIPSYEQYL.

This clonotype was counted only a few times. The gene calls are TRBV28 and TRBJ1-1, with 7 bases identical to TRBD1. Germline V lookup: CDR1 MDHEN, CDR2 SYDVKM. This CDR3 has 16 amino acids. V shed 2 bases and J 0 bases; nucleotides not matched to a gene: 6. CDR3 amino acids: CASSLGAGGLNTEAFF. DNA of the CDR3: TGTGCCAGCAGTTTAGGGGCAGGGGGTTTGAACACTGAAGCTTTCTTT. The entire variable domain, with the rest obtained from reference TRBV28 and TRBJ1-1, is as follows: DVKVTQSSRYLVKRTGEKVFLECVQDMDHENMFWYRQDPGLGLRLIYFSYDVKMKEKGDIPEGYSVSREKKERFSLILESASTNQTSMYLCASSLGAGGLNTEAFFGQGTRLTVV.

This clonotype was seen only a few times. The genes are TRBV27 and TRBJ1-4, with 7 bases matching TRBD1. The CDR3 length is 14 residues. V dropped 6 bases and J dropped 10; count of bases not matched to a gene: 11. Germline CDR1 reads MNHEY; CDR2 reads SMNVEV (reference sequence). The CDR3 DNA reads as TGTGCCAGCAGGGGGACAGTTAGTTTTGGAAAACTGTTTTTT. Translating gives CASRGTVSFGKLFF.

V and J are TRBV29-1 and TRBJ1-6, with D possibly matching TRBD1 (6 bases). The CDR3 extends over 13 amino acids. Germline values: CDR1 SQVTM, CDR2 ANQGSEA. Trimming shortened V by 5 bases and J by 9 bases, and 14 bases separated the two germline ends. CDR3 DNA sequence: TGCAGCGTTACTACAGGGTACGGTTCACCCCTCCACTTT. Amino acid sequence: CSVTTGYGSPLHF.

The chain couples TRBV24-1 to TRBJ2-3, with D possibly being TRBD1 (6 bases). The germline gives CDR1 KGHDR, CDR2 SFDVKD. V was cut by 3 bases and J by 4 bases, with 10 bases left in between. The CDR3 runs 14 residues. The CDR3 region has the DNA TGTGCCACCAGTGATCCCGCAGGGGCAGATACGCAGTATTTT. Translated, it gives CATSDPAGADTQYF.

The chain employs TRBV4-2 and TRBJ1-1; a possible D gene is TRBD1 (5 bases). The length of the CDR3 is 11 residues. V lost 4 bases and J lost 11, with 11 bases in between. The germline CDR1 and CDR2 sequences are LGHNA and YNFKEQ. For the CDR3, the DNA is TGTGCCAGCAGCCGGGGGGTCCACGCTTTCTTT. This codes for CASSRGVHAFF.

This chain joins TRBV28 and TRBJ2-7; D remains ambiguous. With 6 bases removed from V and 5 bases from J, the gap between germline ends came to 11 bases. This CDR3 region has 12 residues. CDR1 and CDR2 from the germline V gene are MDHEN and SYDVKM. CDR3 in DNA: TGTGCCAGCAGCCCACATGGCCACGAGCAGTACTTC. It specifies CASSPHGHEQYF.

The chain recombines TRBV14 with TRBJ2-6; D is possibly TRBD1 (6 bases). The germline gives CDR1 SGHDN, CDR2 FVKESK. The ends were cut back, 9 bases at V and 0 bases at J, with 21 bases in the middle. The CDR3 spans 18 residues. The CDR3 DNA reads TGTGCCAGTACAGGGAACTCCCACGACCGCTCTGGGGCCAACGTCCTGACTTTC. This codes for CASTGNSHDRSGANVLTF.

The chain uses TRBV19 and TRBJ2-5; 7 positions match TRBD2. The germline V gene encodes CDR1 LNHDA and CDR2 SQIVND (reference sequence). This CDR3 comprises 17 residues. Trimming at V came to 1 base and at J to 5 bases, leaving 13 bases not matched to a gene. The CDR3 spells CASSIARSAGEQETQYF. Written as DNA, the CDR3 is TGTGCCAGTAGTATAGCCCGGTCGGCGGGAGAACAGGAGACCCAGTACTTC.

The rearrangement uses TRBV7-6 and TRBJ2-1; TRBD1 aligns across 12 bases. The V gene end was trimmed by 5 bases and the J gene end by 4 bases; junction bases not matched to a gene: 9. The CDR3 sequence is 17 residues long. Germline lookup yields CDR1 SGHVS and CDR2 FNYEAQ. In DNA form, the CDR3 reads TGTGCCAGCAGCCCCCGCTGGGACAGGGGGCCGTACAATGAGCAGTTCTTC. Protein sequence: CASSPRWDRGPYNEQFF. The whole variable domain, remainder taken from reference TRBV7-6 and TRBJ2-1, is GAGVSQSPRYKVTKRGQDVALRCDPISGHVSLYWYRQALGQGPEFLTYFNYEAQQDKSGLPNDRFSAERPEGSISTLTIQRTEQRDSAMYRCASSPRWDRGPYNEQFFGPGTRLTVL.

The CDR3 sequence is CASRARGGVYEQYF. DNA for the CDR3: TGTGCCAGCAGAGCTCGGGGGGGAGTATACGAGCAGTACTTC. The J gene is TRBJ2-7, the V gene TRBV2; 8 bases agree with TRBD2. CDR1 and CDR2 from the germline V gene are SNHLY and FYNNEI. V gave up 6 bases and J gave up 4 bases; unmatched junction bases: 8. The CDR3 is 14 residues long.